These 7 T cell receptor beta chains came from one sample sequenced in a study of blood T cell repertoires in COVID-19. Repertoires were generated with immunoSEQ multiplex PCR, while TCRdb's copy carries only in-frame clones and drops some. This sample carries just under 45,000 clones, roughly 88% of them seen once, and the ten largest clones take 1% to 1.5%. Sequences were obtained from peripheral blood. Receptor source: a woman aged 40 to 55 with acute or convalescent COVID-19.

The V gene is TRBV9, the J gene TRBJ1-1, with unresolved D. The CDR3 totals 12 residues. Trimming took off 0 bases at V and 7 bases at J, with 7 bases between the two ends. The germline gives CDR1 SGDLS, CDR2 YYNGEE. This CDR3 is CASSVAGGEAFF. The CDR3 nucleotides read TGTGCCAGCAGCGTAGCTGGCGGTGAAGCTTTCTTT.

The CDR3 nucleotides read TGTGCCAGCTCCCAACCGGGACTCTCTAATGAGCAGTTCTTC. It translates to CASSQPGLSNEQFF. This sequence joins TRBV19 and TRBJ2-1; TRBD2 might be the D (6 bases). CDR1 and CDR2 from the germline V gene are LNHDA and SQIVND (reference sequence). This CDR3 is 14 amino acids long. V was shortened by 9 bases and J by 7 bases, with 19 bases between the two germline ends.

In its sample, this clone was seen a few times. The chain recombines TRBV28 with TRBJ1-1, with D tentatively TRBD1 (5 bases). V was shortened by 2 bases and J by 7 bases, with 8 bases between the two germline ends. Germline assignment: CDR1 MDHEN and CDR2 SYDVKM. The CDR3 loop spans 12 amino acids. The CDR3 spells CASSLRQNEAFF. In DNA form, the CDR3 reads TGTGCCAGCAGTTTACGACAGAATGAAGCTTTCTTT.

This chain links TRBV29-1 with TRBJ2-1, with 7 nucleotides matching TRBD2. The germline V gene has CDR1 SQVTM and CDR2 ANQGSEA. This CDR3 contains 17 residues. Losses at the gene ends were 6 bases for V and 2 bases for J; bases not matched to a gene: 16. The CDR3: CSVNPPLAVLTYNEQFF. CDR3 in DNA: TGCAGCGTCAACCCGCCCCTAGCGGTACTGACCTACAATGAGCAGTTCTTC.

The CDR3, as DNA: TGTGCCAGCAGCACCCAGACAGAGAACACTGAAGCTTTCTTT. Translated: CASSTQTENTEAFF. V is TRBV9 and J is TRBJ1-1; D might be TRBD1 (5 bases). V lost 4 bases, J lost 1 base, and 11 bases lay in between. There are 14 residues in the CDR3. Germline V gives CDR1 SGDLS, CDR2 YYNGEE.

The chain joins TRBV6-4 to TRBJ1-5; D remains unclear. Deletions cut 2 bases from V and 7 bases from J, with 9 bases between. The germline V gene encodes CDR1 MRHNA and CDR2 SNTAGT. CDR3 length equals 13 residues. This CDR3 reads CASSDERGQPQHF. CDR3 nucleotide sequence: TGTGCCAGCAGTGACGAGCGAGGCCAGCCCCAGCATTTT.

The gene calls are TRBV4-2 and TRBJ1-4, with 7 bases lining up with TRBD1. The CDR3 is 17 residues long. Germline V CDR1 and CDR2: LGHNA, YNFKEQ. V was clipped by 1 base and J by 4 bases; unmatched bases: 9. The CDR3 DNA reads as TGTGCCAGCAGCCAAGTATCCCCCGGGACAGTTAATGAAAAACTGTTTTTT. Protein sequence: CASSQVSPGTVNEKLFF.